A single sample gave rise to the 21 T cell receptor beta chains below, sequenced in a study of immune evolution from preneoplasia to lung adenocarcinoma. Only in-frame clones appear in the TCRdb table, and some are missing; sequencing was by immunoSEQ multiplex PCR. Of roughly 4,400 clones in the sample, about 82% are singletons; the top ten hold nearly 8.5%. Sequencing input: FFPE lung adenocarcinoma in situ tissue. The origin of the receptors is a person aged 70 to 80 with lung adenocarcinoma.

The chain joins TRBV5-6 to TRBJ1-1, with D possibly being TRBD1 (5 bases). V was shortened by 0 bases and J by 10 bases, with 19 bases between the two germline ends. CDR1 and CDR2 (germline): SGHDT, YYEEEE. This CDR3 has 15 residues. CDR3 coding DNA: TGTGCCAGCAGCTTGGACCAGGGAGCTACGGGTGCAGCTTTCTTT. It specifies CASSLDQGATGAAFF.

This chain joins TRBV19 and TRBJ2-2; the D call may be TRBD1 or TRBD2 (7 bases each). With 6 bases removed from V and 2 bases from J, the gap between germline ends came to 13 bases. The length of the CDR3 is 15 residues. From germline, CDR1 is LNHDA and CDR2 SQIVND (reference sequence). The CDR3 DNA follows: TGTGCCAGTAGGGGGGGGACAGCCAACACCGGGGAGCTGTTTTTT. It codes for CASRGGTANTGELFF.

This clone has more than one count but fewer than ten. The rearrangement links TRBV27 to TRBJ2-1; no reliable D call. Germline-derived CDR1 and CDR2 are MNHEY and SMNVEV (reference sequence). Trimming cost V 5 bases and J 5 bases, with 4 bases left between them. This CDR3 spans 11 amino acids. The CDR3 sequence: CASSMDNEQFF. Written as DNA, the CDR3 is TGTGCCAGCAGTATGGACAATGAGCAGTTCTTC.

V gene TRBV6-1 combines with J gene TRBJ1-1, with D perhaps TRBD1 (6 bases). Trimming removed 1 base from V and 5 bases from J, with 14 bases in between. The CDR3 extends over 15 amino acids. Germline V gene data show CDR1 as MNHNS and CDR2 as SASEGT. The DNA of the CDR3 is TGTGCCAGCAGTGAAGGGGGGGGGCTGGGAACTGAAGCTTTCTTT. It translates to CASSEGGGLGTEAFF.

The rearrangement joins TRBV7-9 to TRBJ2-7; 8 nucleotides line up with TRBD2. There are 15 residues in the CDR3. With V trimmed by 6 bases and J by 2 bases, 9 bases remained unmatched. Germline CDR1 reads SEHNR; CDR2 reads FQNEAQ (reference sequence). The CDR3 DNA reads TGTGCCAGCAGTTCGGCGGGAGGACCGCCCTACGAGCAGTACTTC. The encoded protein is CASSSAGGPPYEQYF.

The chain combines TRBV28 with TRBJ1-1; D gene ambiguous. V lost 5 bases, J lost 0 bases, and 10 bases lay in between. The CDR3 has 14 amino acids. Germline V gene data show CDR1 as MDHEN and CDR2 as SYDVKM. CDR3 nucleotide sequence: TGTGCCAGCAGTACCCATACAGTGAACACTGAAGCTTTCTTT. This encodes CASSTHTVNTEAFF.

The chain couples TRBV7-9 to TRBJ2-7; D may be TRBD2 (6 bases). Germline V gene lookup returns CDR1 SEHNR and CDR2 FQNEAQ (reference sequence). The CDR3 consists of 15 residues. Trimming pared 0 bases from V and 3 bases from J, leaving 12 bases between. The CDR3 DNA follows: TGTGCCAGCAGCTTAGCCGGCGGGACGCTCTACGAGCAGTACTTC. It yields the protein CASSLAGGTLYEQYF.

The V gene is TRBV7-2, the J gene TRBJ1-2, with D maybe TRBD1 (5 bases). V lost 1 base and J 1 base, leaving 7 bases between the germline ends. The germline V gene encodes CDR1 SGHTA and CDR2 FQGNSA. This CDR3 spans 14 amino acids. CDR3 coding DNA: TGTGCCAGCAGCTTAGACAGGTTTAACTATGGCTACACCTTC. Its protein product is CASSLDRFNYGYTF.

This sequence joins TRBV19 and TRBJ2-5, with D perhaps matching TRBD1 (6 bases). The length of the CDR3 is 14 residues. V lost 7 bases and J 7 bases, leaving 19 bases between the germline ends. Germline values: CDR1 LNHDA, CDR2 SQIVND (reference sequence). The CDR3 protein is CASKGTMGIGTQYF. In DNA, the CDR3 is TGTGCCAGTAAGGGGACAATGGGGATAGGGACCCAGTACTTC.

For the CDR3, the DNA is TGTGCCAGCAGTTACTCAGAGATCGACAATGAGCAGTTCTTC. It translates to CASSYSEIDNEQFF. The chain combines TRBV6-5 with TRBJ2-1; D remains ambiguous. Looked up from germline, CDR1 is MNHEY and CDR2 is SVGAGI. CDR3 size: 14 residues. The V end lost 0 bases, the J end lost 5 bases, and 8 bases lay between the germline ends.

The CDR3 region is CAWSNLREKLFF. CDR3 DNA: TGTGCCTGGAGTAATCTTCGGGAAAAACTGTTTTTT. This rearrangement joins TRBV30 to TRBJ1-4; D not certain. The germline gives CDR1 GTSNPN, CDR2 SVGIG (reference sequence). The CDR3 is 12 residues long. The V end lost 2 bases, the J end lost 8 bases, and 9 bases lay between the germline ends.

The rearrangement uses TRBV28 and TRBJ1-4; tentative D call: TRBD1 (5 bases). The germline CDR1 and CDR2 sequences are MDHEN and SYDVKM. The CDR3 covers 13 residues. The V gene lost 6 bases and the J gene lost 11 bases, with 16 bases spanning the gap. The CDR3 reads CASSTLQGVKLFF. In nucleotides, the CDR3 is TGTGCCAGCAGCACGCTTCAGGGAGTGAAACTGTTTTTT.

V is TRBV7-8 and J is TRBJ2-7; 7 bases fit TRBD2. There are 14 residues in the CDR3. Germline values: CDR1 SGHVS, CDR2 FQNEAQ. The V segment lost 0 bases and the J segment 2 bases; nucleotides outside the gene matches: 1. CDR3 protein: CASSLAGGTYEQYF. CDR3 in DNA: TGTGCCAGCAGCTTAGCGGGGGGGACCTACGAGCAGTACTTC.

The gene calls are TRBV5-1 and TRBJ2-7, with D tentatively TRBD1 or TRBD2 (5 bases each). With 0 bases removed from V and 1 base from J, the gap between germline ends came to 14 bases. CDR1 SGHRS and CDR2 YFSETQ come from the germline V gene. CDR3 size: 16 residues. The CDR3 DNA sequence: TGCGCCAGCAGCTTGGCGACCGGGACGGATTCCTACGAGCAGTACTTC. This sequence encodes CASSLATGTDSYEQYF.

This clone was picked up one time. The V call is TRBV7-2, the J call TRBJ2-3; D ambiguous. The germline V and J ends were trimmed by 2 bases and 3 bases, with 9 bases remaining between them. The CDR3 runs to 14 residues. CDR1 SGHTA and CDR2 FQGNSA come from the germline V gene. CDR3 coding DNA: TGTGCCAGCAGCTTATACGGTTTAACAGATACGCAGTATTTT. Amino acid sequence: CASSLYGLTDTQYF.

The rearrangement links TRBV19 to TRBJ2-2; D is unclear. The CDR3 is 12 residues long. V gave up 5 bases and J gave up 7 bases, with 8 bases separating them. CDR1 is LNHDA, CDR2 SQIVND, per germline (reference sequence). The CDR3 sequence is CASSRVGGELFF. CDR3 DNA sequence: TGTGCCAGTAGTCGAGTTGGCGGGGAGCTGTTTTTT. Full variable domain (missing parts from reference TRBV19 and TRBJ2-2): DGGITQSPKYLFRKEGQNVTLSCEQNLNHDAMYWYRQDPGQGLRLIYYSQIVNDFQKGDIAEGYSVSREKKESFPLTVTSAQKNPTAFYLCASSRVGGELFFGEGSRLTVL.

V gene TRBV19 combines with J gene TRBJ2-2, with 9 bases that match TRBD2. The ends lost 0 bases at V and 6 bases at J; junction bases unmatched: 8. Germline V lookup: CDR1 LNHDA, CDR2 SQIVND (reference sequence). The CDR3 totals 17 residues. The chain's CDR3 is CASSIDLAGRVPGELFF. Here the CDR3 DNA reads TGTGCCAGTAGTATAGACCTAGCGGGGCGGGTCCCCGGGGAGCTGTTTTTT. Looking up the rest from reference TRBV19 and TRBJ2-2 gives the full variable domain: DGGITQSPKYLFRKEGQNVTLSCEQNLNHDAMYWYRQDPGQGLRLIYYSQIVNDFQKGDIAEGYSVSREKKESFPLTVTSAQKNPTAFYLCASSIDLAGRVPGELFFGEGSRLTVL.

The chain employs TRBV4-1 and TRBJ2-7; D unclear. Germline V gene lookup returns CDR1 MGHRA and CDR2 YSYEKL. Trimming left V 0 bases short and J 1 base short, with 7 bases between. This CDR3 is 14 amino acids long. The CDR3 nucleotides read TGCGCCAGCAGCCAAGAAAGGGAATCCTACGAGCAGTACTTC. This sequence encodes CASSQERESYEQYF.

The chain recombines TRBV27 with TRBJ1-2; D uncertain. The CDR3 totals 13 residues. Germline V lookup: CDR1 MNHEY, CDR2 SMNVEV (reference sequence). Trimming removed 4 bases from V and 5 bases from J, with 11 bases in between. The CDR3 DNA reads TGTGCCAGCAGTTCCAATGTTGGGTATGGCTACACCTTC. Its protein is CASSSNVGYGYTF.

The chain is built from TRBV30 and TRBJ2-5, with D possibly TRBD2 on 6 matching bases. Germline V gives CDR1 GTSNPN, CDR2 SVGIG (reference sequence). The CDR3 length is 13 residues. The DNA of the CDR3 is TGTGCTTTGGACCGGGGAGGTCAAGAGACCCAGTACTTC. Translated, it gives CALDRGGQETQYF.

This clone has more than one count but fewer than ten. This rearrangement joins TRBV18 to TRBJ1-2, with a possible D match to TRBD1 (5 bases). CDR3 size: 15 residues. V lost 0 bases to trimming and J lost 5 bases, with 13 bases between them. Per the germline V gene, CDR1 is KGHSH and CDR2 is LQKENI. CDR3 DNA sequence: TGTGCCAGCTCACCACCGTCGTCAGGGAGGTATGGCTACACCTTC. Translation: CASSPPSSGRYGYTF.